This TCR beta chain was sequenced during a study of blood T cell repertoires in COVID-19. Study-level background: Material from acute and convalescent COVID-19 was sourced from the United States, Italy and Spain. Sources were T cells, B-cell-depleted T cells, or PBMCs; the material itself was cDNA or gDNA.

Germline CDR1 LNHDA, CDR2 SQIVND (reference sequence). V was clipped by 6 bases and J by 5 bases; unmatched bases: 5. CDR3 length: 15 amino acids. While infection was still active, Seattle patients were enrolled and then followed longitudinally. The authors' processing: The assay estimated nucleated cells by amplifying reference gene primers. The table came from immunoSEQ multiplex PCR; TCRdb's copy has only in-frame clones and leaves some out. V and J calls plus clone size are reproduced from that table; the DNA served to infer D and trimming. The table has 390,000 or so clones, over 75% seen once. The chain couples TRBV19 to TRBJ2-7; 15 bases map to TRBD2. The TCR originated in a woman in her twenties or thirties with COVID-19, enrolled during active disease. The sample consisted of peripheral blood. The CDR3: CASREGLAGGDEQYF. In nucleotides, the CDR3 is TGTGCCAGTAGGGAGGGACTAGCGGGAGGAGACGAGCAGTACTTC.